One and the same sample provided the 16 T cell receptor beta chains below, sequenced in a study of technical replicates of blood from a few donors. Here immunoSEQ multiplex PCR was the method, and the copy in TCRdb shows in-frame clones only, minus some. The sample consists of about 12,000 clones, about 86% of them appearing once. The specimen was PBMCs. The receptors were gathered from a human donor in good health.

The V and J genes are TRBV5-1 and TRBJ2-2, with 7 bases that match TRBD2. Germline-derived CDR1 and CDR2 are SGHRS and YFSETQ. The V and J ends lost 0 bases and 1 base, in that order; junction bases with no gene match: 3. CDR3 length: 16 residues. CDR3 nucleotides: TGCGCCAGCAGCTTGGTAGCGGGTTTGAACACCGGGGAGCTGTTTTTT. This translates into CASSLVAGLNTGELFF.

V gene TRBV14 combines with J gene TRBJ2-5, with TRBD2 identical over 7 bases. The CDR3 has 14 amino acids. Germline trimming cut 4 bases from V and 7 bases from J; bases unmatched to any gene: 9. Germline-derived CDR1 and CDR2 are SGHDN and FVKESK. Here the CDR3 reads CASSRQTSSSTQYF. CDR3 nucleotides: TGTGCCAGCAGCCGCCAGACTAGCTCCTCGACCCAGTACTTC.

V and J are TRBV6-1 and TRBJ2-6, with D unclear. CDR3 size: 15 residues. V lost 6 bases and J 1 base, leaving 10 bases between the germline ends. Looked up from germline, CDR1 is MNHNS and CDR2 is SASEGT. The chain's CDR3 is CASRLSHSGANVLTF. The CDR3 DNA sequence: TGTGCCAGCAGATTGAGCCATTCTGGGGCCAACGTCCTGACTTTC.

This rearrangement joins TRBV7-2 to TRBJ2-3, with D perhaps TRBD2 (7 bases). The germline V and J ends were trimmed by 2 bases and 6 bases, with 21 bases remaining between them. The CDR3 totals 17 residues. Germline CDR1 SGHTA, CDR2 FQGNSA. The CDR3 DNA reads as TGTGCCAGCAGCTTAAAGTTGGGGGGGGCAACGGTGGATACGCAGTATTTT. Translating it yields CASSLKLGGATVDTQYF.

The genes are TRBV10-2 and TRBJ2-7; D is possibly TRBD1 (5 bases). Deletions cut 5 bases from V and 4 bases from J, with 6 bases between. Germline loops: CDR1 WSHSY, CDR2 SAAADI. The CDR3 sequence is 11 residues long. The DNA of the CDR3 is TGCGCCAGCAGTTCAGGGTACGAGCAGTACTTC. This codes for CASSSGYEQYF.

In this sample, this clone turned up a few times. The rearrangement joins TRBV11-3 to TRBJ1-1; TRBD1 aligns across 10 bases. The CDR3 spans 15 residues. Losses at the gene ends were 5 bases for V and 1 base for J; bases not matched to a gene: 4. The V gene's germline CDR1 is SGHNT and CDR2 YENEEA. The CDR3, as DNA: TGTGCCAGCAGCCTTGGGACAGGGGAGAACACTGAAGCTTTCTTT. Its translation is CASSLGTGENTEAFF. Supplemented by reference TRBV11-3 and TRBJ1-1, the full variable domain reads EAGVVQSPRYKIIEKKQPVAFWCNPISGHNTLYWYLQNLGQGPELLIRYENEEAVDDSQLPKDRFSAERLKGVDSTLKIQPAELGDSAVYLCASSLGTGENTEAFFGQGTRLTVV.

The chain uses TRBV9 and TRBJ2-5; 12 bases map to TRBD2. The CDR3 covers 18 residues. Germline V gene data show CDR1 as SGDLS and CDR2 as YYNGEE. V lost 2 bases, J lost 5 bases, and 13 bases stayed unmatched. The chain's CDR3 is CASSVGRRLAGEGETQYF. The DNA for the CDR3 is TGTGCCAGCAGCGTTGGCCGGAGACTAGCGGGAGAGGGGGAGACCCAGTACTTC.

This chain links TRBV10-2 with TRBJ2-7; TRBD1 aligns across 9 bases. This CDR3 has 14 residues. J was trimmed by 5 bases and V by 6 bases; bases with no gene match: 8. Per germline, CDR1 WSHSY and CDR2 SAAADI. In DNA, the CDR3 is TGCGCCAGCAGGGCACTGGGACAGGGCGACGAGCAGTACTTC. Translating gives CASRALGQGDEQYF.

This clone appeared a few times. This chain uses TRBV7-9 with TRBJ1-1, with a weak D call TRBD1 (5 bases). Germline V CDR1 and CDR2: SEHNR, FQNEAQ (reference sequence). CDR3 length: 13 amino acids. The V and J ends lost 6 bases and 4 bases respectively, with 12 bases between them. Here the CDR3 reads CASRQDGGTEAFF. CDR3 nucleotides: TGTGCCAGCAGACAGGACGGGGGCACTGAAGCTTTCTTT. The full variable domain, rest sourced from reference TRBV7-9 and TRBJ1-1, is DTGVSQNPRHKITKRGQNVTFRCDPISEHNRLYWYRQTLGQGPEFLTYFQNEAQLEKSRLLSDRFSAERPKGSFSTLEIQRTEQGDSAMYLCASRQDGGTEAFFGQGTRLTVV.

The chain links TRBV6-1 to TRBJ1-5; D is unclear. V was cut by 1 base and J by 6 bases, with 16 bases left in between. Per the germline V gene, CDR1 is MNHNS and CDR2 is SASEGT. The CDR3 contains 16 residues. This chain's CDR3 is CASSEVRQYLRQPQHF. In nucleotides, the CDR3 is TGTGCCAGCAGTGAAGTCAGGCAGTATTTACGTCAGCCCCAGCATTTT.

The rearrangement links TRBV28 to TRBJ1-2; D might be TRBD1 (6 bases). This CDR3 comprises 14 residues. CDR1 and CDR2 from the germline V gene are MDHEN and SYDVKM. Trimming took 6 bases from V and 4 from J, leaving 15 bases between them. In nucleotides, the CDR3 is TGTGCCAGCAGGTTACCACAGGGCCGCTATGGCTACACCTTC. It is translated as CASRLPQGRYGYTF.

The V gene is TRBV19, the J gene TRBJ1-2; 7 positions match TRBD1. CDR1 LNHDA and CDR2 SQIVND come from the germline V gene (reference sequence). V was clipped by 5 bases and J by 5 bases; unmatched bases: 17. The CDR3 runs to 17 residues. The CDR3 here is CASSFPSGSKGAYGYTF. CDR3 nucleotides: TGTGCCAGTAGTTTCCCCTCGGGGTCGAAGGGGGCGTATGGCTACACCTTC. The full variable domain, in which reference TRBV19 and TRBJ1-2 provide the parts outside the CDR3, is DGGITQSPKYLFRKEGQNVTLSCEQNLNHDAMYWYRQDPGQGLRLIYYSQIVNDFQKGDIAEGYSVSREKKESFPLTVTSAQKNPTAFYLCASSFPSGSKGAYGYTFGSGTRLTVV.

This sequence joins TRBV10-3 and TRBJ2-7, with a weak D call TRBD1 (5 bases). V was clipped by 8 bases and J by 1 base, with 21 bases between them. This CDR3 comprises 16 residues. The germline CDR1 and CDR2 sequences are ENHRY and SYGVKD. The CDR3 coding sequence is TGTGCCATCCCCAGGGCCTTCTGGTTTTTGTCCTACGAGCAGTACTTC. Its translation: CAIPRAFWFLSYEQYF.

The J gene is TRBJ1-2, the V gene TRBV7-9; D is uncertain. The CDR3 consists of 12 residues. Germline V gives CDR1 SEHNR, CDR2 FQNEAQ (reference sequence). Trimming took off 6 bases at V and 1 base at J, with 6 bases between the two ends. CDR3 DNA: TGTGCCAGCAGGGAGATTAACTATGGCTACACCTTC. Its translation: CASREINYGYTF.

The chain employs TRBV10-3 and TRBJ1-2; maybe TRBD1 (5 bases). The CDR3 extends over 13 amino acids. V gave up 5 bases and J gave up 1 base, with 8 bases separating them. Germline assignment: CDR1 ENHRY and CDR2 SYGVKD. The CDR3 region has the DNA TGTGCCATCAGTTTCGGGGGTAACTATGGCTACACCTTC. This encodes CAISFGGNYGYTF.

The chain employs TRBV5-1 and TRBJ2-5, with D unclear. The CDR3 loop spans 14 amino acids. V lost 2 bases and J lost 0, with 8 bases in between. Germline CDR1 SGHRS, CDR2 YFSETQ. CDR3 DNA: TGCGCCAGCAGCTTACAAACGTACCAAGAGACCCAGTACTTC. Residues: CASSLQTYQETQYF.